A single sample is the source of the 20 T cell receptor beta chains below, sequenced in a study of Ad26.COV2.S vaccination and SARS-CoV-2 variants. Repertoires were generated with immunoSEQ multiplex PCR, while TCRdb's copy carries only in-frame clones and drops some. This table holds about 350,000 clones, about 90% found once. Here the sequenced sample was peripheral blood, taken after recovery from COVID-19. Source of these receptors: a human donor who had recovered from COVID-19.

With respect to this clone: The same CDR3 is also encoded by other DNA sequences in this sample. The V gene is TRBV5-1, the J gene TRBJ2-1; 8 bases agree with TRBD1. This CDR3 is built from 14 residues. V was pared by 0 bases and J by 9 bases, with 5 bases of the junction left unmatched. In germline, CDR1 is SGHRS, CDR2 YFSETQ. In nucleotides, the CDR3 is TGCGCCAGCAGCTTGGGGCAGGGGGCTGGTGAGCAGTTCTTC. The encoded protein is CASSLGQGAGEQFF.

This clone came up once. The CDR3 protein is CASSSMWTNEKLFF. The CDR3 DNA is TGTGCCAGCAGTTCCATGTGGACTAATGAAAAACTGTTTTTT. The V call is TRBV6-5, the J call TRBJ1-4; D not resolved. Deletions cut 4 bases from V and 2 bases from J, with 8 bases between. The germline CDR1 and CDR2 sequences are MNHEY and SVGAGI. The CDR3 sequence is 14 residues long.

The chain combines TRBV5-1 with TRBJ1-2, with D unclear. Looked up from germline, CDR1 is SGHRS and CDR2 is YFSETQ. The CDR3 is 14 amino acids. Trimming took 0 bases from V and 0 from J, leaving 6 bases between them. In DNA, the CDR3 is TGCGCCAGCAGCTTGGCAGGATCTAACTATGGCTACACCTTC. Its protein is CASSLAGSNYGYTF.

The CDR3, as DNA: TGTGCCAGCAGCTTACGATTTAAGGGGAGTGGAAAACTGTTTTTT. Translated, it gives CASSLRFKGSGKLFF. This chain links TRBV11-1 with TRBJ1-4; D might be TRBD1 (5 bases). V lost 2 bases, J lost 10 bases, and 17 bases lay in between. The CDR3 consists of 15 residues. Germline V gene sequence: CDR1 SGHAT, CDR2 FQDESV (reference sequence).

This chain uses TRBV6-2 or TRBV6-3 with TRBJ1-2; TRBD1 matches 9 bases. CDR3 length: 18 residues. Trimming removed 2 bases from V and 4 bases from J; junction bases left unmatched: 14. Looked up from germline, CDR1 is MNHEY and CDR2 is SVGEGT. CDR3 coding DNA: TGTGCCAGCAGTTACGTTTTCGGGACAGGGTTTGAGTTCTATGGCTACACCTTC. It translates to CASSYVFGTGFEFYGYTF.

This chain links TRBV6-5 with TRBJ2-1; 12 bases match TRBD1. The CDR3 spans 14 residues. Germline CDR1 MNHEY, CDR2 SVGAGI. V gave up 4 bases and J gave up 8 bases; unmatched junction bases: 3. The CDR3 loop reads CASSSRDRGHEQFF. CDR3 nucleotide sequence: TGTGCCAGCAGTTCCCGGGACAGGGGGCATGAGCAGTTCTTC.

The chain carries TRBV19 and TRBJ2-1; 7 nucleotides agree with TRBD1. The CDR3 has 16 residues. Germline V gives CDR1 LNHDA, CDR2 SQIVND (reference sequence). V shed 8 bases, J shed 4 bases, and the junction held 14 bases outside the gene matches. This CDR3 reads CASAPLATGPYNEQFF. Here the CDR3 DNA reads TGTGCCAGTGCCCCCCTGGCGACAGGGCCTTACAATGAGCAGTTCTTC.

In this sample, this clone turned up a few times. This chain joins TRBV6-2 or TRBV6-3 and TRBJ1-2; TRBD1 agrees at 12 bases. The CDR3 covers 14 residues. V gave up 4 bases and J gave up 8 bases; unmatched junction bases: 5. From germline, CDR1 is MNHEY and CDR2 SVGEGT. DNA for the CDR3: TGTGCCAGCAGTTGGGACAGGGGGCCTATCGGCTACACCTTC. This codes for CASSWDRGPIGYTF.

This clone was picked up one time. The rearrangement links TRBV2 to TRBJ2-1, with 8 bases identical to TRBD2. The V and J ends lost 6 bases and 12 bases, in that order; junction bases with no gene match: 22. The germline V gene has CDR1 SNHLY and CDR2 FYNNEI. The CDR3 contains 17 residues. Here the CDR3 DNA reads TGTGCCAGCAGCGACCTGACGGGACCGGCGGGGGGACGAGGGCAGTTCTTC. Residues: CASSDLTGPAGGRGQFF.

The chain combines TRBV5-1 with TRBJ1-2, with a possible D match to TRBD1 (5 bases). This CDR3 has 14 amino acids. Trimming stripped 3 bases from V and 2 bases from J, with 11 bases between. Per the germline V gene, CDR1 is SGHRS and CDR2 is YFSETQ. For the CDR3, the DNA is TGCGCCAGCAGCTCGGACATACCCAACTATGGCTACACCTTC. Translated: CASSSDIPNYGYTF.

The chain uses TRBV2 and TRBJ1-2; 9 bases align to TRBD1. This CDR3 spans 14 amino acids. V shed 7 bases and J 8 bases; nucleotides not matched to a gene: 11. Per germline, CDR1 SNHLY and CDR2 FYNNEI. Here the CDR3 DNA reads TGTGCCAGCAACCTAAAGGACAGGGGAAGCGGCTACACCTTC. Protein product: CASNLKDRGSGYTF.

The CDR3 region is CASSVDSYSNQPQHF. CDR3 coding DNA: TGTGCCAGCAGCGTTGATTCCTATAGCAATCAGCCCCAGCATTTT. J is TRBJ1-5 and V is TRBV9; D unclear. The CDR3 has 15 residues. Trimming left V 2 bases short and J 0 bases short, with 9 bases between. Looked up from germline, CDR1 is SGDLS and CDR2 is YYNGEE. The full variable domain, with the rest looked up from reference TRBV9 and TRBJ1-5, is DSGVTQTPKHLITATGQRVTLRCSPRSGDLSVYWYQQSLDQGLQFLIQYYNGEERAKGNILERFSAQQFPDLHSELNLSSLELGDSALYFCASSVDSYSNQPQHFGDGTRLSIL.

V usage is TRBV3-1 (or the pseudogene TRBV3-2) and J usage is TRBJ1-2; 10 nucleotides match TRBD1. CDR1 and CDR2 (germline): LGHDT, YNNKEL (reference sequence). Trimming removed 3 bases from V and 7 bases from J; junction bases left unmatched: 5. The CDR3 sequence is 14 residues long. The CDR3 DNA sequence: TGTGCCAGCAGCCAGGACAGGGGGATTGGTGGCTACACCTTC. As protein: CASSQDRGIGGYTF.

The gene calls are TRBV25-1 and TRBJ1-1; D gene ambiguous. V was pared by 2 bases and J by 3 bases, with 13 bases between. CDR1 is MGHDK, CDR2 SYGVNS, per germline. The CDR3 loop spans 15 amino acids. CDR3 coding DNA: TGTGCCAGCAGTGAACGGTCTGGGTTGTACACTGAAGCTTTCTTT. This sequence encodes CASSERSGLYTEAFF.

The chain couples TRBV18 to TRBJ1-6; tentatively, D is TRBD1 (5 bases). Between the trimmed V and J ends, which lost 1 base and 8 bases, there was a span of 12 bases. CDR1 and CDR2 (germline): KGHSH, LQKENI. This CDR3 contains 15 residues. CDR3 in DNA: TGTGCCAGCTCACCACAGGGCAGGGATTATTCACCCCTCCACTTT. Translation: CASSPQGRDYSPLHF.

The chain employs TRBV27 and TRBJ2-1, with D possibly being TRBD1 or TRBD2 (6 bases each). V dropped 6 bases and J dropped 12 bases, with 21 bases sitting between them. CDR1 and CDR2 (germline): MNHEY, SMNVEV (reference sequence). The length of the CDR3 is 14 residues. The CDR3 loop is CASSHSTGGARQFF. CDR3 nucleotide sequence: TGTGCCAGCAGCCACTCAACCGGGGGCGCTCGGCAGTTCTTC.

The V gene is TRBV24-1, the J gene TRBJ2-2; TRBD1 aligns across 9 bases. The CDR3 spans 16 residues. Trimming cost V 9 bases and J 2 bases; bases outside gene matches: 9. In germline, CDR1 is KGHDR, CDR2 SFDVKD. This chain's CDR3 is CATSNPGQGNTGELFF. CDR3 DNA: TGTGCCACCTCTAACCCGGGACAGGGAAACACCGGGGAGCTGTTTTTT.

The V call is TRBV7-9, the J call TRBJ1-2; tentatively, D is TRBD1 (6 bases). The length of the CDR3 is 15 residues. The germline V gene has CDR1 SEHNR and CDR2 FQNEAQ (reference sequence). Deletions cut 2 bases from V and 6 bases from J, with 16 bases between. In nucleotides, the CDR3 is TGTGCCAGCAGCTTACGGTCAGGGGTAGTCGATGGCTACACCTTC. This translates into CASSLRSGVVDGYTF.

The V call is TRBV9, the J call TRBJ2-1; 10 nucleotides match TRBD2. Germline-derived CDR1 and CDR2 are SGDLS and YYNGEE. CDR3 length equals 15 residues. V dropped 2 bases and J dropped 4; count of bases not matched to a gene: 3. The CDR3 DNA reads TGTGCCAGCAGCGTTAGCGGGGGGATTTACAATGAGCAGTTCTTC. This sequence encodes CASSVSGGIYNEQFF.

The gene calls are TRBV19 and TRBJ2-1, with 8 nucleotides matching TRBD2. The CDR3 extends over 17 amino acids. V was clipped by 5 bases and J by 0 bases; unmatched bases: 9. The V gene's germline CDR1 is LNHDA and CDR2 SQIVND (reference sequence). The CDR3 DNA reads TGTGCCAGTAGTTCACGGGTAGCGGGAAACTCCTACAATGAGCAGTTCTTC. Translation gives CASSSRVAGNSYNEQFF.